A single sample gave rise to the 9 T cell receptor beta chains below, sequenced in a study of blood T cells in healthy people across ages. A sample-barcoded 5' primer and a J-beta primer mix were used in a second PCR of about 7 to 12 cycles. TCRdb passed the 5' RACE reads through MiXCR, listing each CDR3 protein once. The table has nearly 800,000 distinct CDR3 sequences, around 25% seen once. The sample was also linked to a second study, of T cells of mothers and their children.

Sequences were obtained from blood. The receptors come from a boy aged 10-17 years in good health.

This clonotype has just a few counts. The J gene is TRBJ2-5, the V gene TRBV4-1; 9 bases fit TRBD2. This CDR3 has 14 amino acids. The germline V gene encodes CDR1 MGHRA and CDR2 YSYEKL. Trimming cost V 3 bases and J 1 base; bases outside gene matches: 0. In DNA form, the CDR3 reads TGCGCCAGCAGCCATAGCGGGAGCCAAGAGACCCAGTACTTC. It specifies CASSHSGSQETQYF.

This chain connects TRBV18 to TRBJ2-7; 9 nucleotides line up with TRBD1. The CDR3 is 15 residues long. CDR1 KGHSH and CDR2 LQKENI come from the germline V gene. V shed 6 bases and J 3 bases; nucleotides not matched to a gene: 9. CDR3 protein: CASSHPGQGNYEQYF. The CDR3 nucleotides are TGTGCCAGCTCTCATCCGGGACAGGGTAACTACGAGCAGTACTTC.

The chain is built from TRBV7-8 and TRBJ2-7; TRBD1 is a possible D gene (5 bases). The V and J ends lost 5 bases and 5 bases respectively, with 10 bases between them. This CDR3 has 12 amino acids. Per germline, CDR1 SGHVS and CDR2 FQNEAQ. The CDR3, as DNA: TGTGCCAGCAGCCCCACAGGCGACGAGCAGTACTTC. Its translation: CASSPTGDEQYF.

The table lists this clonotype with a few counts. This sequence joins TRBV9 and TRBJ2-2; tentatively, D is TRBD2 (6 bases). The CDR3 has 15 amino acids. Germline-derived CDR1 and CDR2 are SGDLS and YYNGEE. V dropped 7 bases and J dropped 1 base, with 14 bases sitting between them. The CDR3 DNA reads as TGTGCCAGCGCCCCTGGGGGGTTGAACACCGGGGAGCTGTTTTTT. Its translation: CASAPGGLNTGELFF.

A few counts support this clonotype. This chain connects TRBV7-8 to TRBJ1-3; a weak D match, TRBD1 (6 bases). The CDR3 extends over 15 amino acids. Germline CDR1 is SGHVS and CDR2 is FQNEAQ. The V and J ends lost 6 bases and 1 base respectively, with 13 bases between them. CDR3: CASSGQKFSGNTIYF. Here the CDR3 DNA reads TGTGCCAGCAGTGGACAGAAGTTTTCTGGAAACACCATATATTTT. Filled out from reference TRBV7-8 and TRBJ1-3, the complete variable domain reads GAGVSQSPRYKVAKRGQDVALRCDPISGHVSLFWYQQALGQGPEFLTYFQNEAQLDKSGLPSDRFFAERPEGSVSTLKIQRTQQEDSAVYLCASSGQKFSGNTIYFGEGSWLTVV.

This clonotype was detected a few times. The chain uses TRBV29-1 and TRBJ2-1; D remains unclear. The last part of the DNA fits TRBJ2-5 better; the J call may be wrong. This CDR3 spans 10 amino acids. Per germline, CDR1 SQVTM and CDR2 ANQGSEA. The DNA for the CDR3 is TGCAGCGTCCCGTCGGAGACCCAGTACTTC. Residues: CSVPSETQYF.

This clonotype showed up just a few times. The chain is built from TRBV21-1 and TRBJ1-2; the DNA was not used to check the table's D call, TRBD1. TRBV21-1 corresponds to a pseudogene. This CDR3 is built from 15 residues. In DNA form, the CDR3 reads TGTGCCAGCAGCAAAGCTGGGACGGCTAACTATGGCTACACCTTC. Protein product: CASSKAGTANYGYTF.

The V call is TRBV7-2, the J call TRBJ2-6; 7 bases fit TRBD1. V lost 7 bases to trimming and J lost 0 bases; unmatched junction nucleotides: 9. Germline CDR1 SGHTA, CDR2 FQGNSA. The CDR3 is 17 amino acids. The CDR3 bases are TGTGCCAGCAACTTCGGGACAGTTTACTCTGGGGCCAACGTCCTGACTTTC. It encodes CASNFGTVYSGANVLTF.

This clonotype was seen more than once but under ten times. This chain links TRBV10-2 with TRBJ2-3; TRBD2 matches 9 bases. V shed 3 bases, J shed 9 bases, and the junction held 16 bases outside the gene matches. Germline V gives CDR1 WSHSY, CDR2 SAAADI. The CDR3 totals 17 residues. The CDR3 DNA sequence: TGCGCCAGCAGTGACTCCTACTTAGCGGGGGCGGACGCCACGCAGTATTTT. It specifies CASSDSYLAGADATQYF.